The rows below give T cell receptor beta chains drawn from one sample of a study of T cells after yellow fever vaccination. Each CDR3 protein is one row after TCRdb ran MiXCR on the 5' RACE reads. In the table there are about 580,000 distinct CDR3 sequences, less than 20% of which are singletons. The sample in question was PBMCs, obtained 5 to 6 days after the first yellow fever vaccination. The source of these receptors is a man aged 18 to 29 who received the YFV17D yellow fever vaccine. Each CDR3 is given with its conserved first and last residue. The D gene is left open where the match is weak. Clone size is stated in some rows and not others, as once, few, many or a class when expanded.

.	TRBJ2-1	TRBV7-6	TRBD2	TGTGCCAGCAGCCCGGGAGGGTTACAGACAGAGCAGTTCTTC	CASSPGGLQTEQFF
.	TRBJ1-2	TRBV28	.	TGTGCCAGCAGTTTATCTCCAGGGCGGTATGGCTACACCTTC	CASSLSPGRYGYTF
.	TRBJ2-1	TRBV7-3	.	TGTGCCAGCAGCTTATCCGGGACCGTCTCCTACAATGAGCAGTTCTTC	CASSLSGTVSYNEQFF
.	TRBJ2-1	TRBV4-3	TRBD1	TGCGCCAGCAGCCAAGACAGGGGGCGACTCTCTGAGCAGTTCTTC	CASSQDRGRLSEQFF
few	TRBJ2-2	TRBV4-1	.	TGCGCCAGCAGCCAAACTCAGGGGTACACCGGGGAGCTGTTTTTT	CASSQTQGYTGELFF
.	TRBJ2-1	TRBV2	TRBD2	TGTGCCAGCACCGAGGGGCGGGGGGGCTACAATGAGCAGTTCTTC	CASTEGRGGYNEQFF
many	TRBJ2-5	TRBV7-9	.	TGTGCCAGCAGCTTTTTGGACGGTCGGGAGACCCAGTACTTC	CASSFLDGRETQYF
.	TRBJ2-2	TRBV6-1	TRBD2	TGTGCCAGCAGCCGACCGGGACTAGCGGGGGGGCTTGAGGAGCTGTTTTTT	CASSRPGLAGGLEELFF
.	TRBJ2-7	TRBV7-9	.	TGTGCCAGCAGTTCAGATACCGAGGGCCTCTACGAGCAGTACTTC	CASSSDTEGLYEQYF
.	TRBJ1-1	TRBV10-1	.	TGCGCCAGCGGGGATACTAACACTGAAGCTTTCTTT	CASGDTNTEAFF
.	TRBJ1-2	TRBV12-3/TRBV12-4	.	TGTGCCAGCACAGACCGGGGGTTACCAAACTTCCTTGACTACACCTTC	CASTDRGLPNFLDYTF
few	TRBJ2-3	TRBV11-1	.	TGTGCCAGCGGCAGGTATGGAGATACGCAGTATTTT	CASGRYGDTQYF
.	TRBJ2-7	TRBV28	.	TGTGCCAGCAGTACAACGTTTGGACAGAGGCCGTACGAGCAGTACTTC	CASSTTFGQRPYEQYF
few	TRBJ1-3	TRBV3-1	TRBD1	TGTGCCAGCAGCCCAGGGGGGTTAGTCTCTGGAAACACCATATATTTT	CASSPGGLVSGNTIYF
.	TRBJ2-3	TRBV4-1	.	TGCGCCAGCAGCCCCGAGGCCAGCACAGATACGCAGTATTTT	CASSPEASTDTQYF
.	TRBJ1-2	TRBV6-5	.	TGTGCCAGCAGTTACACGCAGCAGGGGCGGAGGGACTATGGCTACACCTTC	CASSYTQQGRRDYGYTF
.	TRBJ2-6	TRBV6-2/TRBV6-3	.	TGTGCCAGCAGTAACGCCCCGCTCGGGGCCAACGTCCTGACTTTC	CASSNAPLGANVLTF
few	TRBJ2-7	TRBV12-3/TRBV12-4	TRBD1	TGTGCCAGCAGGCAGGGGGATTCCTACGAGCAGTACTTC	CASRQGDSYEQYF
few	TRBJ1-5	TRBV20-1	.	TGCAGTGCTAGTGGGTTCGGTCAGCCCCAGCATTTT	CSASGFGQPQHF
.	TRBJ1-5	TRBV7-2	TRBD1	TGTGCCAGCAGCCCAGGGACAGGGGGCGGTCAGCCCCAGCATTTT	CASSPGTGGGQPQHF
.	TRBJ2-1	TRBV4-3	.	TGCGCCAGCAGCCAATACGGGACTCATCAGTTCTTC	CASSQYGTHQFF
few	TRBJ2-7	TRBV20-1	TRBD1	TGCAGTGCCCGGACAGGGAGTGTGTACGAGCAGTACTTC	CSARTGSVYEQYF
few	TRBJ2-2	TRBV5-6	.	TGTGCCAGCAGCTTCGGCTGGGGGGACACCGGGGAGCTGTTTTTT	CASSFGWGDTGELFF
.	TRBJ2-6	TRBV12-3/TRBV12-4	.	TGTGCCAGCAGTTTCGAATCTGGGGCCAACGTCCTGACTTTC	CASSFESGANVLTF
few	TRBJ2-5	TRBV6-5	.	TGTGCCAGCAGTTTAATGGAAGTTGATGAGACCCAGTACTTC	CASSLMEVDETQYF
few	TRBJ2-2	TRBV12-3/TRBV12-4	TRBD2	TGTGCCAGCAGTTTAGGGACTAGCGGAGGTACCGGGGAGCTGTTTTTT	CASSLGTSGGTGELFF
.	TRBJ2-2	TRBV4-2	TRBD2	TGTGCCAGCAGCTCGGGACTATCAAACACCGGGGAGCTGTTTTTT	CASSSGLSNTGELFF
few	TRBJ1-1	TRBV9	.	TGTGCCAGCAGCGGAGCCGTCCCGGGACCGAACACTGAAGCTTTCTTT	CASSGAVPGPNTEAFF
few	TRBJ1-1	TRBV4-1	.	TGCGCCAGCAGCCGAGGGTCTGAAGCTTTCTTT	CASSRGSEAFF
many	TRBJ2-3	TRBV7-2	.	TGTGCCAGCAGCTTAGCTTCCCTGGGTACGCAGTATTTT	CASSLASLGTQYF
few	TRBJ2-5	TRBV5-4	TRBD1	TGTGCCACATCAGACAGGGTCCAAGAGACCCAGTACTTC	CATSDRVQETQYF
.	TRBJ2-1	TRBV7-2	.	TGTGCCAGCAGCCCTGGCGTCGGGTCCGATGAGCAGTTCTTC	CASSPGVGSDEQFF
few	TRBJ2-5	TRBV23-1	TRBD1	TGCGCCAGCAGTCTCCTGTCGGACAGGGGGACCCAGTACTTC	CASSLLSDRGTQYF
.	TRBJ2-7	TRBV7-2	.	TGTGCCAGCCTGCCTTGGGCTGCCTCCTACGAGCAGTACTTC	CASLPWAASYEQYF
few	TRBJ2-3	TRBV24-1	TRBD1	TGTGCCACCAGTGATGAAATGACAGGGCGGGATACGCAGTATTTT	CATSDEMTGRDTQYF
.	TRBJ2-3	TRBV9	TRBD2	TGTGCCAGCGGGGGGGTAAGGGCCACGCAGTATTTT	CASGGVRATQYF
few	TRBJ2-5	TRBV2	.	TGTGCCAGCAGTGACGGCATATACCAAGAGACCCAGTACTTC	CASSDGIYQETQYF
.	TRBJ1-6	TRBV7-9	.	TGTGCCAGCAGCTCATTCGTGGGGGGAAATTCACCCCTCCACTTT	CASSSFVGGNSPLHF
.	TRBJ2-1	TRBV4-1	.	TGCGCCAGCAGCCAAGAAGGTGCGGGCGGGCTGTTTGAGCAGTTCTTC	CASSQEGAGGLFEQFF
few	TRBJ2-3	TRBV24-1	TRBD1	TGTGCCACCAGTCCGGGACAGGGAAACACAGATACGCAGTATTTT	CATSPGQGNTDTQYF
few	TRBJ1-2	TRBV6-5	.	TGTGCCAGCAGTTACGGGCAGTCTAACTATGGCTACACCTTC	CASSYGQSNYGYTF
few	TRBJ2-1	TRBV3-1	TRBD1	TGTGCCAGCAGCCACGCGACAGGGGGGAATGAGCAGTTCTTC	CASSHATGGNEQFF
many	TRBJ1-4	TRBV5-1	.	TGCGCCAGCAGCTCCGGGTCAACTAATGAAAAACTGTTTTTT	CASSSGSTNEKLFF
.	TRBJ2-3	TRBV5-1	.	TGCGCCAGCAGACGGACCGGGACCACTTCGGATACGCAGTATTTT	CASRRTGTTSDTQYF
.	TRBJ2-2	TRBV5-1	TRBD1	TGCGCCAGCAGACCGGGACAGGCGAACACCGGGGAGCTGTTTTTT	CASRPGQANTGELFF
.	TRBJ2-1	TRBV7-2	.	TGTGCCAGCAGCTTAGTCGGTTATAGCTCCTACAATGAGCAGTTCTTC	CASSLVGYSSYNEQFF
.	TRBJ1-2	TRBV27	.	TGTGCCAGCAGTTTATTCGGGACACGAGGCGGCTACACCTTC	CASSLFGTRGGYTF